One and the same sample provided the 32 T cell receptor beta chains below, sequenced in a study of blood T cell repertoires in COVID-19. Sequencing used immunoSEQ multiplex PCR; TCRdb keeps in-frame clones, though not all of them. The sample contains approximately 100,000 clones, 91% of which appear only once. The specimen sequenced was peripheral blood. The receptor source for this set is a man between 60 and 75 years old with acute or convalescent COVID-19.

The CDR3 sequence is CASSLLPGQGHEQYF. The CDR3 bases are TGTGCCAGCAGCTTACTCCCGGGACAGGGACACGAGCAGTACTTC. The rearrangement joins TRBV11-2 to TRBJ2-7; 9 bases line up with TRBD1. V trimming: 2 bases; J trimming: 5 bases; junction bases outside the gene matches: 7. The germline gives CDR1 SGHAT, CDR2 FQNNGV. The CDR3 has 15 amino acids.

The rearrangement uses TRBV18 and TRBJ2-2, with TRBD1 matching 8 bases. V shed 2 bases and J 1 base; nucleotides not matched to a gene: 9. Germline V gives CDR1 KGHSH, CDR2 LQKENI. The CDR3 is 18 residues long. Here the CDR3 DNA reads TGTGCCAGCTCACCATATGTGTCCGGGACAGGGAACACCGGGGAGCTGTTTTTT. This translates into CASSPYVSGTGNTGELFF.

The chain links TRBV27 to TRBJ2-1; D not resolved. Trimming pared 6 bases from V and 4 bases from J, leaving 16 bases between. This CDR3 spans 15 amino acids. Germline CDR1 reads MNHEY; CDR2 reads SMNVEV (reference sequence). The CDR3 reads CASSRARQIYNEQFF. DNA of the CDR3: TGTGCCAGCAGCCGCGCCAGACAAATTTACAATGAGCAGTTCTTC.

The V and J genes are TRBV25-1 and TRBJ1-2, with D tentatively TRBD1 (5 bases). V was pared by 3 bases and J by 6 bases, with 17 bases between. Germline CDR1 is MGHDK and CDR2 is SYGVNS. The CDR3 is made up of 15 amino acids. The CDR3 sequence is CASSERGSRLNGYTF. Written as DNA, the CDR3 is TGTGCCAGCAGTGAGCGGGGGAGTCGCCTCAATGGCTACACCTTC.

V and J are TRBV19 and TRBJ2-5; 12 positions agree with TRBD2. Trimming cost V 8 bases and J 2 bases; bases outside gene matches: 6. CDR3 length equals 15 residues. Germline V gives CDR1 LNHDA, CDR2 SQIVND (reference sequence). The CDR3 region has the DNA TGTGCCAGTTCTCGGACTAGCGGGATACAAGAGACCCAGTACTTC. Its translation is CASSRTSGIQETQYF.

The CDR3 sequence is CASSLAGGRVYEQYF. The CDR3 bases are TGTGCCAGCAGCTTGGCCGGCGGGAGGGTGTACGAGCAGTACTTC. The chain couples TRBV5-6 to TRBJ2-7; 9 positions match TRBD2. Germline CDR1 SGHDT, CDR2 YYEEEE. CDR3 length equals 15 residues. The trim removed 0 bases at V and 4 bases at J, leaving 5 bases unmatched.

V and J are TRBV2 and TRBJ1-5; D gene ambiguous. Germline CDR1 is SNHLY and CDR2 is FYNNEI. The V gene lost 3 bases and the J gene lost 3 bases, with 6 bases spanning the gap. The CDR3 totals 13 residues. CDR3: CASSEEANQPQHF. CDR3 coding DNA: TGTGCCAGCAGTGAGGAGGCCAATCAGCCCCAGCATTTT.

V is TRBV2 and J is TRBJ1-6; no clear D. The CDR3 sequence is 13 residues long. In germline, CDR1 is SNHLY, CDR2 FYNNEI. The V end was cut by 6 bases, the J end by 3 bases, with 6 bases between. CDR3 DNA sequence: TGTGCCAGCAGGCAGGTCTATAATTCACCCCTCCACTTT. This gives the protein CASRQVYNSPLHF.

V and J are TRBV28 and TRBJ2-7, with D maybe TRBD1 (6 bases). V was trimmed by 5 bases and J by 1 base, leaving 15 bases between them. Germline assignment: CDR1 MDHEN and CDR2 SYDVKM. The CDR3 extends over 15 amino acids. The CDR3: CASSQRTVSSYEQYF. CDR3 DNA sequence: TGTGCCAGCAGTCAGCGGACAGTGTCGTCCTACGAGCAGTACTTC. The variable domain in full, with the rest retrieved from reference TRBV28 and TRBJ2-7, is DVKVTQSSRYLVKRTGEKVFLECVQDMDHENMFWYRQDPGLGLRLIYFSYDVKMKEKGDIPEGYSVSREKKERFSLILESASTNQTSMYLCASSQRTVSSYEQYFGPGTRLTVT.

This clone was detected a few times. This chain connects TRBV6-2 or TRBV6-3 to TRBJ1-2; D may be TRBD1 (5 bases). Germline values: CDR1 MNHEY, CDR2 SVGEGT. The CDR3 is 16 residues long. Between the trimmed V and J ends, which lost 0 bases and 5 bases, there was a span of 16 bases. The CDR3 protein is CASSYSGGRRWYGYTF. The CDR3 bases are TGTGCCAGCAGTTACTCGGGGGGGAGGAGGTGGTATGGCTACACCTTC.

This clone occurred a few times. The chain employs TRBV5-1 and TRBJ2-7; 10 bases fit TRBD2. The CDR3 is made up of 15 amino acids. J was trimmed by 6 bases and V by 0 bases; bases with no gene match: 6. The germline gives CDR1 SGHRS, CDR2 YFSETQ. CDR3 bases: TGCGCCAGCAGCTTGGACGGTAGCGGGAGGCGCGAGCAGTACGTC. It yields the protein CASSLDGSGRREQYV.

The CDR3 DNA reads as TGTGCCAGCTCACCAGCGACCACTGAGGGTTATAGGATGGAATTCTTTCAGCCCCAGCATTTT. It translates to CASSPATTEGYRMEFFQPQHF. The chain recombines TRBV18 with TRBJ1-5; D is ambiguous. Trimming shortened V by 2 bases and J by 6 bases, and 32 bases separated the two germline ends. In germline, CDR1 is KGHSH, CDR2 LQKENI. The CDR3 totals 21 residues.

This clone was detected only a few times. V and J are TRBV11-2 and TRBJ1-3; no clear D gene. CDR1 is SGHAT and CDR2 is FQNNGV in the germline V gene. Trimming stripped 3 bases from V and 2 bases from J, with 17 bases between. The CDR3 extends over 17 amino acids. The CDR3 spells CASSFSSVGQAGNTIYF. In nucleotides, the CDR3 is TGTGCCAGCAGCTTTTCCTCTGTCGGTCAGGCTGGAAACACCATATATTTT.

The chain has TRBV5-1 and TRBJ1-4, with D possibly TRBD1 on 5 matching bases. V was shortened by 3 bases and J by 5 bases, with 17 bases between the two germline ends. The CDR3 loop spans 16 amino acids. Per the germline V gene, CDR1 is SGHRS and CDR2 is YFSETQ. This chain's CDR3 is CASSYPLGEENEKLFF. CDR3 nucleotides: TGCGCCAGCAGCTATCCATTGGGGGAGGAAAATGAAAAACTGTTTTTT.

V usage is TRBV10-3 and J usage is TRBJ2-3; tentative D call: TRBD1 (6 bases). Germline assignment: CDR1 ENHRY and CDR2 SYGVKD. The CDR3 spans 15 residues. The V gene lost 3 bases and the J gene lost 0 bases, with 10 bases spanning the gap. The CDR3 coding sequence is TGTGCCATCAGTGAAGGACAGACCAGCACAGATACGCAGTATTTT. It translates to CAISEGQTSTDTQYF.

This clone was counted a single time. V and J are TRBV6-6 and TRBJ2-2; 9 nucleotides match TRBD1. This CDR3 is 16 amino acids long. Per the germline V gene, CDR1 is MNHNY and CDR2 is SVGAGI (reference sequence). Trimming cost V 6 bases and J 2 bases; bases outside gene matches: 7. Here the CDR3 reads CASRAPDRGNTGELFF. The CDR3 DNA reads TGTGCCAGCAGGGCCCCGGACAGGGGCAACACCGGGGAGCTGTTTTTT.

The chain carries TRBV7-8 and TRBJ2-2; 10 bases agree with TRBD1. This CDR3 has 17 amino acids. J was trimmed by 3 bases and V by 5 bases; bases with no gene match: 9. Germline assignment: CDR1 SGHVS and CDR2 FQNEAQ. For the CDR3, the DNA is TGTGCCAGCAGCCGACTGGGACAGGGGTTCGACACCGGGGAGCTGTTTTTT. Its translation: CASSRLGQGFDTGELFF.

J is TRBJ2-1 and V is TRBV10-2, with 8 nucleotides matching TRBD2. Germline assignment: CDR1 WSHSY and CDR2 SAAADI. The CDR3 loop spans 15 amino acids. V lost 2 bases, J lost 3 bases, and 3 bases stayed unmatched. The CDR3 here is CASSEREGYYNEQFF. DNA for the CDR3: TGCGCCAGCAGTGAGCGGGAGGGCTACTACAATGAGCAGTTCTTC.

The J gene is TRBJ2-2, the V gene TRBV19, with D tentatively TRBD1 (5 bases). The CDR3 is made up of 18 amino acids. V was cut by 3 bases and J by 0 bases, with 17 bases left in between. Per germline, CDR1 LNHDA and CDR2 SQIVND (reference sequence). This CDR3 is CASSISGAGWANTGELFF. Here the CDR3 DNA reads TGTGCCAGTAGTATCTCTGGGGCAGGGTGGGCGAACACCGGGGAGCTGTTTTTT.

This chain connects TRBV5-4 to TRBJ2-5, with 7 positions matching TRBD1. Germline trimming cut 4 bases from V and 4 bases from J; bases unmatched to any gene: 7. Germline V gene sequence: CDR1 SGHNT, CDR2 YYREEE (reference sequence). CDR3 size: 14 residues. CDR3 sequence reads: CASSQQGLGETQYF. DNA for the CDR3: TGTGCCAGCAGCCAACAGGGGCTTGGAGAGACCCAGTACTTC.

This clone has more than one count but fewer than ten. The limits of the CDR3 on the DNA are not certain, so only TCRdb's listed CDR3 is given. This rearrangement joins TRBV12-2 to TRBJ2-7; the D call TRBD2 from the table was never checked on the DNA. TRBV12-2 has pseudogene status. Inclusive of both ends, the CDR3 amounts to 17 amino acids. CDR3: CASRLVAGGSLSYEQYV.

This clone appeared once. This chain uses TRBV7-9 with TRBJ2-7; TRBD1 might be the D (5 bases). Trimming shortened V by 1 base and J by 0 bases, and 13 bases separated the two germline ends. This CDR3 comprises 16 residues. Germline V gives CDR1 SEHNR, CDR2 FQNEAQ (reference sequence). CDR3 in DNA: TGTGCCAGCAGCTTAGATGACAGCCTACCCTCCTACGAGCAGTACTTC. Encoded protein: CASSLDDSLPSYEQYF.

The chain couples TRBV15 to TRBJ1-5; the D is unclear. Looked up from germline, CDR1 is LNHNV and CDR2 is YYDKDF (reference sequence). Trimming took 0 bases from V and 10 from J, leaving 7 bases between them. The CDR3 totals 12 residues. CDR3: CATSRDQDPQHF. The CDR3 DNA reads TGTGCCACCAGCAGAGATCAGGATCCCCAGCATTTT.

V usage is TRBV12-3 or TRBV12-4 and J usage is TRBJ1-1; the match to TRBD1 covers 9 bases. V lost 6 bases, J lost 6 bases, and 5 bases stayed unmatched. The CDR3 extends over 13 amino acids. CDR3 in DNA: TGTGCCAGCAGGGGGACAGGGAGCCCTGAAGCTTTCTTT. Its translation: CASRGTGSPEAFF.

The chain uses TRBV28 and TRBJ2-7, with D possibly matching TRBD2 (6 bases). CDR3 size: 16 residues. V gave up 1 base and J gave up 2 bases, with 15 bases separating them. Germline CDR1 is MDHEN and CDR2 is SYDVKM. The CDR3 DNA reads as TGTGCCAGCAGTTTATCCTTAGCGGACACACCCTACGAGCAGTACTTC. This translates into CASSLSLADTPYEQYF.

The chain employs TRBV2 and TRBJ2-1, with 7 bases fitting TRBD1. Looked up from germline, CDR1 is SNHLY and CDR2 is FYNNEI. V dropped 6 bases and J dropped 8; count of bases not matched to a gene: 10. This CDR3 has 14 amino acids. The CDR3 nucleotides are TGTGCCAGCAGGGGTCTAACAGGGGACCATGAGCAGTTCTTC. Protein sequence: CASRGLTGDHEQFF.

J is TRBJ1-2 and V is TRBV5-1, with a weak D call TRBD1 (5 bases). This CDR3 is built from 15 residues. Germline CDR1 reads SGHRS; CDR2 reads YFSETQ. V lost 0 bases to trimming and J lost 3 bases, with 12 bases between them. Here the CDR3 reads CASSLVPRADYGYTF. Written as DNA, the CDR3 is TGCGCCAGCAGCTTGGTTCCCAGGGCAGACTATGGCTACACCTTC.

This clone was counted a few times. This chain links TRBV6-1 with TRBJ1-1, with TRBD1 identical over 8 bases. V dropped 2 bases and J dropped 6; count of bases not matched to a gene: 11. The CDR3 consists of 16 residues. Germline V gene sequence: CDR1 MNHNS, CDR2 SASEGT. CDR3 coding DNA: TGTGCCAGCAGTGAATACGTGGGGCAGGGGGCTTCTGAAGCTTTCTTT. Translating it yields CASSEYVGQGASEAFF.

The DNA of the CDR3 is TGCAGTGCTACCCAGACTAGCGGGAGGGGTGAGCAGTTCTTC. Protein product: CSATQTSGRGEQFF. The rearrangement links TRBV29-1 to TRBJ2-1, with 14 bases aligning to TRBD2. The CDR3 is 14 residues long. The germline CDR1 and CDR2 sequences are SQVTM and ANQGSEA.

The CDR3 nucleotides are TGTGCCAGCAGCTTAGATATGTCGGATGGCTACACCTTC. This translates into CASSLDMSDGYTF. This sequence joins TRBV11-2 and TRBJ1-2; no clear D. CDR1 is SGHAT and CDR2 is FQNNGV in the germline V gene. This CDR3 has 13 amino acids. With 0 bases removed from V and 6 bases from J, the gap between germline ends came to 8 bases.

This clone was counted a few times. The V and J genes are TRBV4-1 and TRBJ1-2; D gene unclear. CDR3 length: 16 amino acids. Per the germline V gene, CDR1 is MGHRA and CDR2 is YSYEKL. The V gene lost 3 bases and the J gene lost 8 bases, with 22 bases spanning the gap. The CDR3 nucleotides read TGCGCCAGCAGCCATCCCGGCGGAAGGTCTTCGCGAGGCTACACCTTC. This sequence encodes CASSHPGGRSSRGYTF.

The CDR3 nucleotides are TGTGCCACCAGTGATTACAGCTATGGCTACACCTTC. Residues: CATSDYSYGYTF. This chain links TRBV24-1 with TRBJ1-2; D unclear. Between the trimmed V and J ends, which lost 2 bases and 4 bases, there was a span of 4 bases. This CDR3 spans 12 amino acids. From germline, CDR1 is KGHDR and CDR2 SFDVKD.